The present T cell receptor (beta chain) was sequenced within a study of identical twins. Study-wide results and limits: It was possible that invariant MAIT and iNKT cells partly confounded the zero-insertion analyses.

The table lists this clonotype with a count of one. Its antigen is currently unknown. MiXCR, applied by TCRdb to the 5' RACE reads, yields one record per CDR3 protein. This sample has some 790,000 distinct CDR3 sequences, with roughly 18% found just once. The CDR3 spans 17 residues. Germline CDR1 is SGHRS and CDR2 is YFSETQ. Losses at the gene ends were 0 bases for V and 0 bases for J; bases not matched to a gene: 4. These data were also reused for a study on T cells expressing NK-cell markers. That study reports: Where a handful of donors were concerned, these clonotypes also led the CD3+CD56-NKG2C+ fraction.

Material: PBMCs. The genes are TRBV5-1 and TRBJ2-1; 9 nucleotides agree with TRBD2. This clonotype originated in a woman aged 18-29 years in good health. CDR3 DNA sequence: TGCGCCAGCAGCTTGGCGGGTAGCGGGAGCTCCTACAATGAGCAGTTCTTC. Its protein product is CASSLAGSGSSYNEQFF.